Presented here are 3 T cell receptor beta chains from one specimen sequenced in a study of blood T cell repertoires in COVID-19. Clones were read by immunoSEQ multiplex PCR, and TCRdb kept only the in-frame ones, dropping some. The sample shows over 50,000 clones, about 81% of them seen only once. Material: peripheral blood. These receptors were collected from a man older than 75 with acute or convalescent COVID-19.

V usage is TRBV7-2 and J usage is TRBJ1-2; a possible D gene is TRBD1 (5 bases). The V gene lost 3 bases and the J gene lost 2 bases, with 19 bases spanning the gap. The CDR3 length is 17 residues. Germline V CDR1 and CDR2: SGHTA, FQGNSA. The CDR3, as DNA: TGTGCCAGCAGCTTCCCCAACCCTCGACAGCCCAACTATGGCTACACCTTC. Protein: CASSFPNPRQPNYGYTF.

This chain links TRBV2 with TRBJ2-5; tentatively, D is TRBD1 (6 bases). Trimming took off 6 bases at V and 5 bases at J, with 19 bases between the two ends. The germline V gene has CDR1 SNHLY and CDR2 FYNNEI. CDR3 length equals 15 residues. The CDR3, as DNA: TGTGCCAGCAGCGATCGAGGGACATCAGGGGAGACCCAGTACTTC. Translation gives CASSDRGTSGETQYF.

This clone has only a few counts. This rearrangement joins TRBV5-1 to TRBJ2-1; 7 positions agree with TRBD2. Trimming took 0 bases from V and 4 from J; bases not matched to a gene: 1. The V gene's germline CDR1 is SGHRS and CDR2 YFSETQ. The length of the CDR3 is 14 residues. The CDR3 region has the DNA TGCGCCAGCAGCTTGGGCGGGGGATACAATGAGCAGTTCTTC. It encodes CASSLGGGYNEQFF.